Here is one T cell receptor (beta chain) with its context. As yet, its antigen is unknown. Culture lasted 10 days before CD4+ T cell isolation. Confirmation by PCR established that the person had SARS-CoV-2 infection between March and December 2020. This entry comes from a study of vaccination effects on CD4 cells after COVID-19. Repertoires were generated with immunoSEQ multiplex PCR, while TCRdb's copy carries only in-frame clones and drops some. This repertoire shows roughly 64,000 clones, approximately 78% found once; its top ten account for around 21%. The receptor was isolated from a human donor who had a prior SARS-CoV-2 infection. The sample in question was CD4+ T cells from PBMCs cultured without peptide, obtained before COVID-19 vaccination.

CDR3 nucleotides: TGTGCCAGTACCCCTCACAGGGGAGGCCTCTCCTATAATTCACCCCTCCACTTT. Amino acids: CASTPHRGGLSYNSPLHF. V and J are TRBV19 and TRBJ1-6, with 7 bases lining up with TRBD1. The CDR3 is 18 amino acids. With 7 bases clipped from V and 0 bases from J, the junction kept 12 bases outside the gene matches. CDR1 and CDR2 from the germline V gene are LNHDA and SQIVND (reference sequence).